Listed below are T cell receptor beta chains from one sample, sequenced in a study of technical replicates of blood from a handful of donors. The table came from immunoSEQ multiplex PCR; TCRdb's copy has only in-frame clones and leaves some out. The sample holds 45,000 to 55,000 clones, 90% to 95% seen once. Sequencing was performed on T cells isolated from PBMCs. These receptors came from a human donor in good health. CDR3s include the opening cysteine and the closing phenylalanine or tryptophan. The D gene is left open where the match is weak. Clone size, where shown, is once, few, many, or a class for clones that have expanded.

j_call v_call clone_size d_call cdr3_nt cdr3_aa
TRBJ2-1 TRBV5-1 . . TGCGCCAGCTTTCGGTCAGCGGAGCCGTCCTACAATGAGCAGTTCTTC CASFRSAEPSYNEQFF
TRBJ2-1 TRBV7-2 . TRBD2 TGTGCCAGCGCGAACCTAGTAGCGGGTAACTACGGTGAGCAGTTCTTC CASANLVAGNYGEQFF
TRBJ2-1 TRBV11-3 . TRBD2 TGTGCCAGCAGCTTAGATAAGGGACTAGCGGTTTACAATGAGCAGTTCTTC CASSLDKGLAVYNEQFF
TRBJ2-2 TRBV28 . . TGTGCCAGCAGTTTTGGGGCCACCGGGGAGCTGTTTTTT CASSFGATGELFF
TRBJ2-3 TRBV5-1 . TRBD1 TGCGCCAGCAGCTCGCGGACAGGGCTCACAGATACGCAGTATTTT CASSSRTGLTDTQYF
TRBJ1-6 TRBV5-5 . TRBD1 TGTGCCAGCAGCCCGCGGACAGGGGAAAATTCACCCCTCCACTTT CASSPRTGENSPLHF
TRBJ1-1 TRBV29-1 . . TGCAGCGTTGGGGCAGGGGTAGGGAACACTGAAGCTTTCTTT CSVGAGVGNTEAFF
TRBJ2-5 TRBV7-9 . TRBD2 TGTGCCATCGCGGGGGAAGAGACCCAGTACTTC CAIAGEETQYF
TRBJ2-1 TRBV4-1 . TRBD2 TGCGCCAGCAGCCAAGGACTAGCGCGCTACAATGAGCAGTTCTTC CASSQGLARYNEQFF
TRBJ1-2 TRBV9 . . TGTGCCAGCAGCGTTGACACGTATGGCTACACCTTC CASSVDTYGYTF
TRBJ1-5 TRBV7-8 once . TGTGCCAGCAGCTTCCGGGGCAATCAGCCCCAGCATTTT CASSFRGNQPQHF
TRBJ2-1 TRBV7-9 . . TGTGCCAGCAGCTCAGCTGCCCCCAGTGAGCAGTTCTTC CASSSAAPSEQFF
TRBJ1-2 TRBV29-1 . TRBD1 TGCAGCACCAGGGGACAGGGGGATGGCTACACCTTC CSTRGQGDGYTF
TRBJ2-7 TRBV28 . TRBD2 TGTGCCAGCAGGCGGGAGGGGATTTACGAGCAGTACTTC CASRREGIYEQYF
TRBJ1-2 TRBV5-4 few TRBD1 TGTGCCAGCAGTCAAGGGGGCGAATATGGCTACACCTTC CASSQGGEYGYTF
TRBJ2-5 TRBV9 . TRBD1 TGTGCCAGCAGCGTAGCCAGGGGGACCCAAGAGACCCAGTACTTC CASSVARGTQETQYF
TRBJ1-5 TRBV28 . . TGTGCCAGCAGTCCCCCGGGGTCTGGGCAGCCCCAGCATTTT CASSPPGSGQPQHF
TRBJ2-3 TRBV13 . . TGTGCCAGCAGCTCCTGGGACTTCACAGATACGCAGTATTTT CASSSWDFTDTQYF
TRBJ1-4 TRBV7-9 . TRBD1 TGTGCCAGCAGCTTAGGGTCTGGGACAGGGGCCAAAAGGGAAAAACTGTTTTTT CASSLGSGTGAKREKLFF
TRBJ1-2 TRBV7-8 . . TGTGCCAGCAGCTGGCGGGGGTCGGAACACTATGGCTACACCTTC CASSWRGSEHYGYTF
TRBJ2-3 TRBV9 . TRBD2 TGTGCCAGCAGCTCACGGACTAGCGGGGCCTCCCATACGCAGTATTTT CASSSRTSGASHTQYF
TRBJ2-7 TRBV18 once TRBD2 TGTGCCAGCTCACCAACCGGGACTACATACGAGCAGTACTTC CASSPTGTTYEQYF
TRBJ2-7 TRBV5-1 . . TGCGCCAGCACCGGGGTAGGAGGGAACGAGCAGTACTTC CASTGVGGNEQYF
TRBJ2-7 TRBV11-3 . TRBD1 TGTGCCAGCAGCCACACGACAGGGGCCTACGAGCAGTACTTC CASSHTTGAYEQYF
TRBJ2-3 TRBV11-2 . TRBD1 TGTGCCAGCAGCCCCAGGGGGATGAGCACAGATACGCAGTATTTT CASSPRGMSTDTQYF
TRBJ2-5 TRBV6-5 . . TGTGCCAGCAGTTACACGAGGTCTATCCAAGAGACCCAGTACTTC CASSYTRSIQETQYF
TRBJ1-1 TRBV10-3 . . TGTGCCATCAGTCCAGCCCAGTACGGGGGCACTGAAGCTTTCTTT CAISPAQYGGTEAFF
TRBJ1-4 TRBV13 . TRBD1 TGTGCCAGCAGCGGAGGGGACAGGGTGCATGAAAAACTGTTTTTT CASSGGDRVHEKLFF
TRBJ2-2 TRBV11-3 . TRBD1 TGTGCCAGCAGAAGACAGGGGACATCGAACACCGGGGAGCTGTTTTTT CASRRQGTSNTGELFF
TRBJ1-2 TRBV11-2 . . TGTGCCAGCAGCTTAGACACGGATGGCTACACCTTC CASSLDTDGYTF
TRBJ2-1 TRBV19 . TRBD2 TGTGCCAGTAGTATTGGCGGGAGGACCAATGAGCAGTTCTTC CASSIGGRTNEQFF
TRBJ2-6 TRBV29-1 . . TGCAGCGTTGGGGGCCGGGCCTCTGGGGCCAACGTCCTGACTTTC CSVGGRASGANVLTF
TRBJ1-2 TRBV5-1 . TRBD1 TGCGCCAGCAGCTTGGGACAGGGTGGTGGCTACACCTTC CASSLGQGGGYTF
TRBJ2-1 TRBV29-1 . TRBD2 TGCAGCACGAGACTAGCGGGAGGTATGAATACCTACAATGAGCAGTTCTTC CSTRLAGGMNTYNEQFF
TRBJ1-4 TRBV28 . . TGTGCCAGCAGTTTGTGGGTGGCGACTACAACTAATGAAAAACTGTTTTTT CASSLWVATTTNEKLFF
TRBJ2-1 TRBV11-3 . . TGTGCCAGCAGCTTGGACAATCCCAATGAGCAGTTCTTC CASSLDNPNEQFF